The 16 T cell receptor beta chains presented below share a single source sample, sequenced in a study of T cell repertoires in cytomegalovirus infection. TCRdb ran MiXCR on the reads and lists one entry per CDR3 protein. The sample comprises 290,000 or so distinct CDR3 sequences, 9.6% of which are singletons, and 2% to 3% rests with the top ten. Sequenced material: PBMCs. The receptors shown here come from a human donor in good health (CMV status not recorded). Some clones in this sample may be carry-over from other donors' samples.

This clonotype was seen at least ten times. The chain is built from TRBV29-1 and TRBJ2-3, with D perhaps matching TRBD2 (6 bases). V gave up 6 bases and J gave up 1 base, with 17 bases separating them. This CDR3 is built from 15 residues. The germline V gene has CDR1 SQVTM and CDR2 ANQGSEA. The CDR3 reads CSVTPPRLGTDTQYF. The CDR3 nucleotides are TGCAGCGTCACCCCGCCGAGACTAGGCACAGATACGCAGTATTTT.

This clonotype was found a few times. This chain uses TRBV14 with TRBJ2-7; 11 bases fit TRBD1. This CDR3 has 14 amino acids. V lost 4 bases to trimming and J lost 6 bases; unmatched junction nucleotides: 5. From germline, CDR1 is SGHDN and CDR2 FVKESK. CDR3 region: CASSRPGQGGEQYF. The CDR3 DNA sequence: TGTGCCAGCAGCCGACCGGGACAGGGGGGCGAGCAGTACTTC.

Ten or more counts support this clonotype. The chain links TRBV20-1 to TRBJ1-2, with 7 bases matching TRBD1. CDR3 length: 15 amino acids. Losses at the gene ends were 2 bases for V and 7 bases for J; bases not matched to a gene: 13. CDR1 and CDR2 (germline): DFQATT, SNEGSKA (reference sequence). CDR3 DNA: TGCAGTGCTAGAAATCAGGGGGTACCCTTGGGTGGCTACACCTTC. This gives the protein CSARNQGVPLGGYTF.

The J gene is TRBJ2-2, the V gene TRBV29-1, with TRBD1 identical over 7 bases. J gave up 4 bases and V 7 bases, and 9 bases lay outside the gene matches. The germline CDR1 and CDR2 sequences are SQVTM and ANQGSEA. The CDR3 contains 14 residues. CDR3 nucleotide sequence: TGCAGCGCCGCCAGGGGGACGGGCACCGGGGAGCTGTTTTTT. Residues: CSAARGTGTGELFF.

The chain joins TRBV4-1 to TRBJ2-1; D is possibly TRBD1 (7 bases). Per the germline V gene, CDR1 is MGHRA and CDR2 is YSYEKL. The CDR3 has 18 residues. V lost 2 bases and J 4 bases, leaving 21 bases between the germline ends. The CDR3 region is CASSQSLQGDFSYNEQFF. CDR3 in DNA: TGCGCCAGCAGCCAATCCCTGCAGGGGGACTTTTCGTACAATGAGCAGTTCTTC.

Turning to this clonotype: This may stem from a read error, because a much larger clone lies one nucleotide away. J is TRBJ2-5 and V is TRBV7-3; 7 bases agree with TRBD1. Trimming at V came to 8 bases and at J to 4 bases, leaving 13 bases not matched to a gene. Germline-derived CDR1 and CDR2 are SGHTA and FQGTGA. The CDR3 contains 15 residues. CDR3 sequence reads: CASGKDRSGSETQYF. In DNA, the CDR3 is TGTGCCAGCGGCAAGGACAGGTCGGGTTCAGAGACCCAGTACTTC.

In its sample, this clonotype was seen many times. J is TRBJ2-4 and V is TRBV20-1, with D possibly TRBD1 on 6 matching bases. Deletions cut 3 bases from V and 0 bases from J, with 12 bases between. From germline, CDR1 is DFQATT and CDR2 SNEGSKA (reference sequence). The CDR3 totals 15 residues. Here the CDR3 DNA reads TGCAGTGCTAGGGAAACAGGGTCAGCCAAAAACATTCAGTACTTC. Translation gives CSARETGSAKNIQYF.

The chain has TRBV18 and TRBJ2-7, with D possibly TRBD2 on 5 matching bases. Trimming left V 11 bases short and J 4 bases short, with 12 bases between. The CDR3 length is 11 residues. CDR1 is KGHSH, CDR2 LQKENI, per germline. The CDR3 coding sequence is TGTGCCTCACGCGGGTTTTACGAGCAGTACTTC. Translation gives CASRGFYEQYF.

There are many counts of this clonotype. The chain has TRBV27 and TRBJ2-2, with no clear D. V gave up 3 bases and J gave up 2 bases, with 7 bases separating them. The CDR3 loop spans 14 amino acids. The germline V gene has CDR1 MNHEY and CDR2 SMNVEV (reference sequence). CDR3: CASSFWTNTGELFF. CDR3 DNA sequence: TGTGCCAGCAGTTTTTGGACCAACACCGGGGAGCTGTTTTTT.

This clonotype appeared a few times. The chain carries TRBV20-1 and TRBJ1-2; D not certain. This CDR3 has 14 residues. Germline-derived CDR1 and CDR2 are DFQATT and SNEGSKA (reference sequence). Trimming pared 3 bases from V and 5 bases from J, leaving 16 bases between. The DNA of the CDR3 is TGCAGTGCTAGCGACCAGCCAGCATATTATGGCTACACCTTC. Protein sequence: CSASDQPAYYGYTF.

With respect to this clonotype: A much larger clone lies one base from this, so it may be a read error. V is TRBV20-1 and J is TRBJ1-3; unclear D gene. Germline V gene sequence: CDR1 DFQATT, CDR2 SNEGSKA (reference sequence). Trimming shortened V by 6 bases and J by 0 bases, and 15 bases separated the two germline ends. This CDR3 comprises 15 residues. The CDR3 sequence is CSALRERHSGNTIYF. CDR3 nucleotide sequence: TGCAGTGCCTTGCGGGAGAGGCACTCTGGAAACACCATATATTTT.

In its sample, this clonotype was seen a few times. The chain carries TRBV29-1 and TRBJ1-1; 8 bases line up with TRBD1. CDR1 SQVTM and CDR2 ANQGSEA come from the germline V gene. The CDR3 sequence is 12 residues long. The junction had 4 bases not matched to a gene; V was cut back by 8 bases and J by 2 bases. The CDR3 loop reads CSSGTGNTEAFF. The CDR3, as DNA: TGCAGCTCCGGGACAGGCAACACTGAAGCTTTCTTT.

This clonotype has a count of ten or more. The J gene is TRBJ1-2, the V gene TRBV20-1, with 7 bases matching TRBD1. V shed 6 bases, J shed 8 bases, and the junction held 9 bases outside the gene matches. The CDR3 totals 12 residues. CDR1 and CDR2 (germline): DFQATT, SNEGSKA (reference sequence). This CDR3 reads CSARDSARGYTF. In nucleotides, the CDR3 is TGCAGTGCCCGGGACAGCGCTAGAGGCTACACCTTC.

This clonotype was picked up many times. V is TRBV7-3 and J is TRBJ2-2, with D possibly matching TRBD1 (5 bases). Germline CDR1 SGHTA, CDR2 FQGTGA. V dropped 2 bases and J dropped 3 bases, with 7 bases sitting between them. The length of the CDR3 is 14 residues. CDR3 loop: CASSLGRDTGELFF. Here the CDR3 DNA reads TGTGCCAGCAGCTTAGGCAGGGACACCGGGGAGCTGTTTTTT.

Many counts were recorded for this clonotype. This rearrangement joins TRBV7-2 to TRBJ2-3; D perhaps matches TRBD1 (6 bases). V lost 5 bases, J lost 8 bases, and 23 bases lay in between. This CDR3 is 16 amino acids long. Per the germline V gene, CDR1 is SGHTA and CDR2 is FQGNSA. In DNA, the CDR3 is TGTGCCAGCAGCCCCCGGGACACGCTAATGAGCGGTACGCAGTATTTT. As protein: CASSPRDTLMSGTQYF.

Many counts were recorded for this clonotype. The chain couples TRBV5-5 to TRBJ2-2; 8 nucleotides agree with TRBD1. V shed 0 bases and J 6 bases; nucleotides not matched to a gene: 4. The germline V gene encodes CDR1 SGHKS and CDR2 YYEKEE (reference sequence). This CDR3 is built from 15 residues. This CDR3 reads CASSLGTGSSGELFF. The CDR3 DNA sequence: TGTGCCAGCAGCTTGGGGACAGGGAGCTCCGGGGAGCTGTTTTTT. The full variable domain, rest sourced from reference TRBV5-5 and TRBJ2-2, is DAGVTQSPTHLIKTRGQQVTLRCSPISGHKSVSWYQQVLGQGPQFIFQYYEKEERGRGNFPDRFSARQFPNYSSELNVNALLLGDSALYLCASSLGTGSSGELFFGEGSRLTVL.